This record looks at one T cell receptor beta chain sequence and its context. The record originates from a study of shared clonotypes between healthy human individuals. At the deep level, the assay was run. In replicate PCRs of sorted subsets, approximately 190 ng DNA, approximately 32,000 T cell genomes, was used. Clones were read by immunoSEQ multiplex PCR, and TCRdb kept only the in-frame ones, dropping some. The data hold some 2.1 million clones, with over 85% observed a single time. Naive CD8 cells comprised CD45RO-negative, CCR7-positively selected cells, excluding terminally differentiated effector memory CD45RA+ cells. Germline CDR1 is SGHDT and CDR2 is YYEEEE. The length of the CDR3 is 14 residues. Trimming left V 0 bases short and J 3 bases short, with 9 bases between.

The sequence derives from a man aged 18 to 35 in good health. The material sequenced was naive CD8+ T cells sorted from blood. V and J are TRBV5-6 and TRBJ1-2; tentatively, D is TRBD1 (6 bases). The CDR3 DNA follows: TGTGCCAGCAGCTTGGGGGCAGGGGACTATGGCTACACCTTC. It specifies CASSLGAGDYGYTF.